What follows are 2 T cell receptor beta chains derived from one specimen sequenced in a study of blood T cell repertoires in COVID-19. This table comes from immunoSEQ multiplex PCR, and its TCRdb copy is limited to in-frame clones, with some not included. The sample lists a few hundred thousand clones; 82% were seen once. Source material: peripheral blood. The receptors shown here come from a woman aged 18-29 years with acute or convalescent COVID-19.

The V gene is TRBV3-1 (or the pseudogene TRBV3-2), the J gene TRBJ2-7; the match to TRBD2 covers 10 bases. Germline CDR1 reads LGHDT; CDR2 reads YNNKEL (reference sequence). Trimming at V came to 4 bases and at J to 4 bases, leaving 7 bases not matched to a gene. This CDR3 has 15 amino acids. The CDR3 nucleotides read TGTGCCAGCAGCCCCGGGGCTAGCGGGAGATACGAGCAGTACTTC. Protein sequence: CASSPGASGRYEQYF.

V and J are TRBV3-1 (or the pseudogene TRBV3-2) and TRBJ2-2, with a weak D call TRBD2 (5 bases). The CDR3 has 17 amino acids. Trimming took off 0 bases at V and 1 base at J, with 12 bases between the two ends. Germline loops: CDR1 LGHDT, CDR2 YNNKEL (reference sequence). CDR3 nucleotide sequence: TGTGCCAGCAGCCAAGATGCCCAGCGGATGAACACCGGGGAGCTGTTTTTT. Translation gives CASSQDAQRMNTGELFF.